The 27 T cell receptor beta chains presented below share a single source sample, sequenced in a study of blood T cells in healthy people across ages. For the second PCR, which ran for roughly 6 to 11 cycles, a sample-barcoded 5' primer and a J-beta primer mix were used. TCRdb ran MiXCR on the 5' RACE reads and lists one entry per CDR3 protein. The sample comprises 1.6 million or so distinct CDR3 sequences, about 32% of which are singletons, and about 11% rests with the top ten. The sequenced sample was blood. All receptors come from a woman in her 30s in good health.

This clonotype came up a few times. This rearrangement joins TRBV4-2 to TRBJ1-3; D is perhaps TRBD1 (5 bases). The ends were cut back, 0 bases at V and 2 bases at J, with 14 bases in the middle. CDR3 size: 17 residues. CDR1 and CDR2 (germline): LGHNA, YNFKEQ. CDR3 residues: CASSQDPTVGAGNTIYF. CDR3 coding DNA: TGTGCCAGCAGCCAAGACCCCACCGTAGGGGCTGGAAACACCATATATTTT.

Only a few counts were recorded for this clonotype. The chain employs TRBV15 and TRBJ2-1, with D perhaps matching TRBD2 (6 bases). CDR1 LNHNV and CDR2 YYDKDF come from the germline V gene (reference sequence). V lost 3 bases, J lost 8 bases, and 20 bases lay in between. The CDR3 runs to 16 residues. CDR3 nucleotide sequence: TGTGCCACCAGCAGTAATTCGGGGGAGTCCCTCCATGAGCAGTTCTTC. Its protein is CATSSNSGESLHEQFF.

This clonotype was observed a handful of times. The chain carries TRBV27 and TRBJ2-7, with D perhaps given as TRBD1 or TRBD2 (6 bases each). Trimming left V 10 bases short and J 2 bases short, with 18 bases between. The CDR3 runs 14 residues. Germline V lookup: CDR1 MNHEY, CDR2 SMNVEV (reference sequence). CDR3 protein: CANPRVGGPYEQYF. CDR3 in DNA: TGTGCCAACCCACGAGTGGGGGGCCCCTACGAGCAGTACTTC.

J is TRBJ2-1 and V is TRBV27, with D tentatively TRBD1 or TRBD2 (6 bases each). CDR1 and CDR2 (germline): MNHEY, SMNVEV (reference sequence). V shed 7 bases and J shed 7 bases, with 17 bases lying between them. This CDR3 comprises 14 residues. DNA for the CDR3: TGTGCCAGCACCCCAATCCGGGGGCGGAATGAGCAGTTCTTC. Translation gives CASTPIRGRNEQFF.

The chain couples TRBV3-1 to TRBJ2-5; D may be TRBD2 (5 bases). Trimming pared 5 bases from V and 7 bases from J, leaving 17 bases between. This CDR3 is built from 14 residues. Germline-derived CDR1 and CDR2 are LGHDT and YNNKEL (reference sequence). CDR3 residues: CASSLLAVRGTQYF. CDR3 coding DNA: TGTGCCAGCAGCTTGCTAGCAGTCCGGGGGACCCAGTACTTC.

This clonotype was picked up a small number of times. The rearrangement uses TRBV5-1 and TRBJ2-7, with 7 positions matching TRBD1. From germline, CDR1 is SGHRS and CDR2 YFSETQ. Trimming cost V 1 base and J 2 bases; bases outside gene matches: 6. CDR3 size: 15 residues. The CDR3, as DNA: TGCGCCAGCAGCTTGATGGGACAGCAAGCCTACGAGCAGTACTTC. This codes for CASSLMGQQAYEQYF.

The rearrangement links TRBV5-1 to TRBJ2-5; perhaps TRBD2 as D (6 bases). Germline V lookup: CDR1 SGHRS, CDR2 YFSETQ. The length of the CDR3 is 14 residues. V lost 3 bases and J lost 3, with 12 bases in between. CDR3 sequence reads: CASSSTTRKETQYF. Written as DNA, the CDR3 is TGCGCCAGCAGCTCGACGACTAGGAAAGAGACCCAGTACTTC. The whole variable domain, filled in from reference TRBV5-1 and TRBJ2-5, reads KAGVTQTPRYLIKTRGQQVTLSCSPISGHRSVSWYQQTPGQGLQFLFEYFSETQRNKGNFPGRFSGRQFSNSRSEMNVSTLELGDSALYLCASSSTTRKETQYFGPGTRLLVL.

The J gene is TRBJ2-5, the V gene TRBV3-1; no clear D. Germline lookup yields CDR1 LGHDT and CDR2 YNNKEL (reference sequence). The CDR3 has 11 residues. Trimming took 3 bases from V and 9 from J, leaving 8 bases between them. In DNA form, the CDR3 reads TGTGCCAGCAGCCAGACGGGTCCCCAGTACTTC. Translation: CASSQTGPQYF.

As for this clonotype: One end of the junction is discordant with germline, which a read error may explain. The V and J genes are TRBV10-2 and TRBJ1-2, with a weak D call TRBD1 (6 bases). There are 15 residues in the CDR3. Germline V gene data show CDR1 as WSHSY and CDR2 as SAAADI. CDR3 amino acids: CASSLPGDPIVGYTF. As DNA, the CDR3 is TGTGCCAGCAGTTTACCAGGGGACCCTATCGTAGGCTACACCTTC.

This clonotype was counted a few times. The V and J genes are TRBV6-6 and TRBJ2-2; D possibly corresponds to TRBD1 (5 bases). Germline V gives CDR1 MNHNY, CDR2 SVGAGI (reference sequence). This CDR3 has 14 amino acids. Trimming took off 10 bases at V and 5 bases at J, with 17 bases between the two ends. The CDR3 spells CATLLDTPTGELFF. CDR3 nucleotide sequence: TGTGCCACCCTACTGGACACACCGACCGGGGAGCTGTTTTTT.

For this clonotype: One end of the junction fails to match germline, which may point to a read error. This chain joins TRBV11-1 and TRBJ2-1; 9 positions agree with TRBD1. The germline V gene encodes CDR1 SGHAT and CDR2 FQDESV (reference sequence). The CDR3 length is 16 residues. The DNA of the CDR3 is TGTGCCAGTAGCTTAGAGGGGGGGACAGGGAGGAATGAGCAGTTATTC. Translating gives CASSLEGGTGRNEQLF.

There are many counts of this clonotype. The J gene is TRBJ2-3, the V gene TRBV29-1; D tentatively fits TRBD1 or TRBD2 (5 bases each). CDR1 and CDR2 (germline): SQVTM, ANQGSEA. Trimming shortened V by 4 bases and J by 4 bases, and 18 bases separated the two germline ends. This CDR3 is 15 amino acids long. The CDR3 DNA follows: TGCAGCGTTGTTATGGGGACCACTAACGCAGATACGCAGTATTTT. This codes for CSVVMGTTNADTQYF.

This chain connects TRBV5-6 to TRBJ1-2, with TRBD1 matching over 10 bases. V lost 4 bases and J lost 3; bases outside the gene matches: 6. Looked up from germline, CDR1 is SGHDT and CDR2 is YYEEEE. This CDR3 has 15 amino acids. This CDR3 is CASSEAGTGDYGYTF. The CDR3 nucleotides are TGTGCCAGCAGCGAAGCGGGGACAGGGGACTATGGCTACACCTTC.

The chain joins TRBV6-1 to TRBJ2-5, with 14 bases aligning to TRBD2. This CDR3 has 14 amino acids. From germline, CDR1 is MNHNS and CDR2 SASEGT. V lost 3 bases and J lost 11; bases outside the gene matches: 5. This CDR3 is CASSEGTSGRSQYF. CDR3 DNA sequence: TGTGCCAGCAGTGAGGGGACTAGCGGGAGAAGTCAGTACTTC.

The V call is TRBV30, the J call TRBJ2-3, with 12 bases lining up with TRBD2. V dropped 5 bases and J dropped 6; count of bases not matched to a gene: 6. CDR1 GTSNPN and CDR2 SVGIG come from the germline V gene (reference sequence). The CDR3 runs to 14 residues. DNA of the CDR3: TGTGCCTGGGGGACTAGCGGGCTCGGCGATACGCAGTATTTT. Translating gives CAWGTSGLGDTQYF.

This clonotype has only a few counts. DNA of the CDR3: TGTGCCAGCAGCGGAGGGACTTCCCAAGAGACCCAGTACTTC. This sequence encodes CASSGGTSQETQYF. This chain links TRBV7-8 with TRBJ2-5, with D perhaps TRBD2 (6 bases). The CDR3 totals 14 residues. V was clipped by 5 bases and J by 1 base, with 11 bases between them. Germline V gene lookup returns CDR1 SGHVS and CDR2 FQNEAQ. Full variable domain (outside the CDR3, taken from reference TRBV7-8 and TRBJ2-5): GAGVSQSPRYKVAKRGQDVALRCDPISGHVSLFWYQQALGQGPEFLTYFQNEAQLDKSGLPSDRFFAERPEGSVSTLKIQRTQQEDSAVYLCASSGGTSQETQYFGPGTRLLVL.

The rearrangement uses TRBV5-1 and TRBJ2-2, with 8 bases identical to TRBD1. The trim removed 3 bases at V and 5 bases at J, leaving 9 bases unmatched. This CDR3 region has 16 residues. Looked up from germline, CDR1 is SGHRS and CDR2 is YFSETQ. The CDR3, as DNA: TGCGCCAGCAGCTCAGCCGACAGGGGATTAACCGGGGAGCTGTTTTTT. Its protein product is CASSSADRGLTGELFF.

This clonotype was counted a few times. J is TRBJ2-3 and V is TRBV20-1; D unclear. The CDR3 is 13 amino acids. Trimming stripped 6 bases from V and 5 bases from J, with 15 bases between. Per germline, CDR1 DFQATT and CDR2 SNEGSKA (reference sequence). The CDR3 protein is CSAQPPNLDTQYF. CDR3 DNA: TGCAGTGCCCAACCCCCCAATTTAGATACGCAGTATTTT.

This clonotype has more than one count but fewer than ten. This rearrangement joins TRBV7-9 to TRBJ2-2; 7 positions match TRBD2. CDR1 and CDR2 from the germline V gene are SEHNR and FQNEAQ (reference sequence). This CDR3 contains 16 residues. V was clipped by 4 bases and J by 0 bases; unmatched bases: 5. Here the CDR3 DNA reads TGTGCCAGCAGCTCCAGACTAGCTCCGAACACCGGGGAGCTGTTTTTT. It encodes CASSSRLAPNTGELFF.

This clonotype was observed a handful of times. The chain carries TRBV10-3 and TRBJ2-7; TRBD2 aligns across 10 bases. Per the germline V gene, CDR1 is ENHRY and CDR2 is SYGVKD. J was trimmed by 0 bases and V by 4 bases; bases with no gene match: 6. CDR3 length: 16 residues. CDR3 sequence (DNA): TGTGCCATCAGTGGTGGACTAGCGGCTTACTCCTACGAGCAGTACTTC. This translates into CAISGGLAAYSYEQYF.

The V gene is TRBV20-1, the J gene TRBJ2-3, with TRBD2 as a possible D gene (6 bases). The V and J ends lost 3 bases and 0 bases respectively, with 16 bases between them. This CDR3 spans 16 amino acids. The germline V gene has CDR1 DFQATT and CDR2 SNEGSKA (reference sequence). The CDR3 sequence: CSARGLTKLSTDTQYF. The CDR3 nucleotides read TGCAGTGCTAGGGGACTCACCAAGCTTAGCACAGATACGCAGTATTTT.

This chain joins TRBV10-3 and TRBJ2-7; D gene unclear. The closer fit of TRBJ2-5 to the DNA end suggests the J call may be wrong. CDR1 and CDR2 (germline): ENHRY, SYGVKD. This CDR3 comprises 12 residues. Written as DNA, the CDR3 is TGTGCCATCAGGACTGGCGTCGAGACCCAGTACTTC. It translates to CAIRTGVETQYF.

The chain couples TRBV7-2 to TRBJ2-3, with no clear D. Trimming shortened V by 5 bases and J by 2 bases, and 11 bases separated the two germline ends. The CDR3 extends over 14 amino acids. In germline, CDR1 is SGHTA, CDR2 FQGNSA. The DNA of the CDR3 is TGTGCCAGCAGCATGAGACATGTCACAGATACGCAGTATTTT. Protein: CASSMRHVTDTQYF. Full variable domain (outside the CDR3, taken from reference TRBV7-2 and TRBJ2-3): GAGVSQSPSNKVTEKGKDVELRCDPISGHTALYWYRQSLGQGLEFLIYFQGNSAPDKSGLPSDRFSAERTGGSVSTLTIQRTQQEDSAVYLCASSMRHVTDTQYFGPGTRLTVL.

This clonotype was seen only a few times. J is TRBJ1-5 and V is TRBV20-1; D gene unclear. The CDR3 covers 13 residues. Germline-derived CDR1 and CDR2 are DFQATT and SNEGSKA (reference sequence). V lost 3 bases and J 7 bases, leaving 13 bases between the germline ends. The chain's CDR3 is CSASGGISQPQHF. Here the CDR3 DNA reads TGCAGTGCTAGTGGAGGGATTTCGCAGCCCCAGCATTTT.

This clonotype was found many times. The chain uses TRBV7-8 and TRBJ2-5; 11 positions match TRBD2. V shed 1 base and J 1 base; nucleotides not matched to a gene: 8. The CDR3 has 18 amino acids. Germline assignment: CDR1 SGHVS and CDR2 FQNEAQ. The CDR3 sequence is CASSLGGPGLAVQETQYF. The CDR3 bases are TGTGCCAGCAGCTTAGGGGGCCCGGGACTAGCGGTCCAAGAGACCCAGTACTTC.

This clonotype was detected a few times. J is TRBJ2-7 and V is TRBV6-6, with TRBD1 as a possible D gene (6 bases). Per the germline V gene, CDR1 is MNHNY and CDR2 is SVGAGI (reference sequence). Trimming stripped 2 bases from V and 1 base from J, with 12 bases between. The CDR3 loop spans 15 amino acids. CDR3 amino acids: CASSYQDRPSYEQYF. The CDR3, as DNA: TGTGCCAGCAGTTACCAGGACAGACCTTCCTACGAGCAGTACTTC.

CDR3 DNA sequence: TGTGCCAGCAGCTATTCTAGCGGGAGGGTATATGATACGCAGTATTTT. Translated: CASSYSSGRVYDTQYF. The chain links TRBV13 to TRBJ2-3; 12 bases are shared with TRBD2. The V gene end was trimmed by 4 bases and the J gene end by 6 bases; junction bases not matched to a gene: 8. This CDR3 is built from 16 residues. Germline CDR1 is PRHDT and CDR2 is FYEKMQ (reference sequence).